The clone carrying this T cell receptor beta chain has only a few counts. Other nucleotide sequences from this sample produce the same CDR3. Trimming shortened V by 7 bases and J by 1 base, and 16 bases separated the two germline ends. Germline V gives CDR1 MNHEY, CDR2 SVGAGI. The CDR3 runs 15 residues. This specimen belongs to a study of blood T cell repertoires in COVID-19. Study-wide background: Material from acute and convalescent COVID-19 was sourced from the United States, Italy and Spain. PBMCs, B-cell-depleted T cells, or T cells provided the cDNA or gDNA that made up the material.

Authors' data handling: Amplifying reference gene primers gave estimates of nucleated cell counts. Clones were sequenced by immunoSEQ multiplex PCR, and TCRdb holds only the in-frame ones, with some missing. D and trimming come from the DNA, and the V and J calls and clone size come from that table. Seen here are more than 80,000 clones, around 86% observed once, and the top ten hold 7.5% to 9.5%. This receptor was taken from a man aged 50-59 years with active COVID-19. The specimen sequenced was peripheral blood. The chain is built from TRBV6-5 and TRBJ1-1; D perhaps matches TRBD1 (6 bases). The CDR3 loop reads CASNWGPGQNTEAFF. The CDR3, as DNA: TGTGCCAGCAATTGGGGTCCGGGACAGAACACTGAAGCTTTCTTT.